These T cell receptor beta chains were read from a single sample in a study of cytomegalovirus exposure and HLA in healthy donors. Profiling relied on immunoSEQ multiplex PCR, and the TCRdb table lists in-frame clones only, not all of them. In the table there are roughly 150,000 clones, approximately 61% of which are singletons. Sequencing was carried out using PBMCs. The receptors originated from a human donor in good health. Each CDR3 is given with its conserved first and last residue. A D gene is named only where the DNA matches it firmly. A clone size is listed for some rows: how often the clone was seen (once, few, many), or a class if it is expanded.

v_gene,d_gene,j_gene,abundance,CDR3nt,CDR3aa
TRBV6-5,NA,TRBJ2-5,NA,TGTGCCAGCAGAGCCCGGGGGGCCCGGAGGGAGACCCAGTACTTC,CASRARGARRETQYF
TRBV6-4,NA,TRBJ1-5,few,TGTGCCAGCAGGGGGGGCGGGGGGCGGAATCAGCCCCAGCATTTT,CASRGGGGRNQPQHF
TRBV4-2,TRBD1,TRBJ1-1,NA,TGTGCCAGCAGCCAAGTAACAGGGGGTAATGAAGCTTTCTTT,CASSQVTGGNEAFF
TRBV29-1,TRBD2,TRBJ2-7,NA,TGCAGCGTTGAGGAGGGGACCATAGGGAGGGCCTACGAGCAGTACTTC,CSVEEGTIGRAYEQYF
TRBV5-4,TRBD2,TRBJ2-1,NA,TGTGCCAGCAGCTTGGGCTTAACTAGCGCAACCTACAATGAGCAGTTCTTC,CASSLGLTSATYNEQFF
TRBV6-5,TRBD2,TRBJ2-7,NA,TGTGCCAGCAGTTACTCGACTAGCGGAAGCTCCTACGAGCAGTACTTC,CASSYSTSGSSYEQYF
TRBV29-1,TRBD1,TRBJ1-3,NA,TGCAGCGTAGCACCGGGACAGGGCTCTGGAAACACCATATATTTT,CSVAPGQGSGNTIYF
TRBV27,NA,TRBJ2-5,NA,TGTGCCAGCAGAGTATTAGAAGAGACCCAGTACTTC,CASRVLEETQYF
TRBV5-4,TRBD2,TRBJ2-1,NA,TGTGCCAGCAGCGAAAGCGGGACCTACAATGAGCAGTTCTTC,CASSESGTYNEQFF
TRBV2,TRBD1,TRBJ1-2,once,TGTGCCAGCACCGGGGGACAGAATGGCTACACCTTC,CASTGGQNGYTF
TRBV10-3,NA,TRBJ2-7,NA,TGTGCCACGAGACTAGAACCTACCCTCCCCGAGCAGTACTTC,CATRLEPTLPEQYF
TRBV13,TRBD2,TRBJ2-3,NA,TGTGCCAGCAGCCCGGGGAGGGGAGCAGATACGCAGTATTTT,CASSPGRGADTQYF
TRBV14,TRBD1,TRBJ2-2,NA,TGTGCCAGCAGCCAAGCACAGGGGGCCAATTGGGGGGAGCTGTTTTTT,CASSQAQGANWGELFF
TRBV7-9,NA,TRBJ2-7,NA,TGTGCCAGCAGCCTACCAGGGGCGGACCTGCAGTACTTC,CASSLPGADLQYF
TRBV9,NA,TRBJ2-1,few,TGTGCCAGCAGCCTAGGTGGGGCAGGGGTATACAATGAGCAGTTCTTC,CASSLGGAGVYNEQFF
TRBV27,TRBD2,TRBJ2-7,NA,TGTGCCAGCAGTTTTAGCGGGAGGCGGTACGAGCAGTACTTC,CASSFSGRRYEQYF
TRBV2,TRBD2,TRBJ2-3,NA,TGTGCCAGCAGTGCTAGCGGGCGCACAGATACGCAGTATTTT,CASSASGRTDTQYF
TRBV11-2,NA,TRBJ2-1,NA,TGTGCCAGCAGCTCACAACCCGACTGGTTCGAGCAGTTCTTC,CASSSQPDWFEQFF
TRBV28,TRBD1,TRBJ2-1,NA,TGTGCCAGCAGTTTATATGGGACAGCGCGCTACAATGAGCAGTTCTTC,CASSLYGTARYNEQFF
TRBV2,NA,TRBJ1-1,NA,TGTGCCAGCAGTGCGGGACAGAACACTGAAGCTTTCTTT,CASSAGQNTEAFF
TRBV28,NA,TRBJ2-1,once,TGTGCCAGCAGTTTATTATACAATGAGCAGTTCTTC,CASSLLYNEQFF
TRBV13,TRBD1,TRBJ2-7,NA,TGTGCCAGCAGCTTAGGGAGACAGGGCTCCTACGAGCAGTACTTC,CASSLGRQGSYEQYF
TRBV10-3,NA,TRBJ1-3,few,TGTGCCATCAGTGAGGCCACAGGGAGCTCTGGAAACACCATATATTTT,CAISEATGSSGNTIYF
TRBV7-2,TRBD1,TRBJ1-5,NA,TGTGCCAGCAGCTCAGGACAGGCTAATCAGCCCCAGCATTTT,CASSSGQANQPQHF
TRBV7-9,TRBD1,TRBJ1-4,NA,TGTGCCAGCAGCTTCGGACAGGGGGAAAAACTGTTTTTT,CASSFGQGEKLFF
TRBV5-6,TRBD1,TRBJ2-6,NA,TGTGCCAGCAGCTCGCCACAGGGGGGTTCTGGGGCCAACGTCCTGACTTTC,CASSSPQGGSGANVLTF
TRBV6-6,TRBD2,TRBJ2-3,NA,TGTGCCAGCATTACTAGCGGGGAGGATACGCAGTATTTT,CASITSGEDTQYF
TRBV19,TRBD1,TRBJ2-7,NA,TGTGCCAGTAGTATCTCCGGACAGGGAATGAGGGAGCAGTACTTC,CASSISGQGMREQYF
TRBV14,NA,TRBJ2-7,few,TGTGCCAGCAGCCCTGGCGGGGGCGACGAGCAGTACTTC,CASSPGGGDEQYF
TRBV2,TRBD2,TRBJ2-1,NA,TGTGCCAGCAGTGGTTCGCAGCGGGGCTCCTACAATGAGCAGTTCTTC,CASSGSQRGSYNEQFF
TRBV9,NA,TRBJ2-7,NA,TGTGCCAGCAGCGTAGATAGCAGCCTCAGCTACGAGCAGTACTTC,CASSVDSSLSYEQYF
TRBV5-4,TRBD1,TRBJ2-7,NA,TGTGCCAGCAGCTCACAGGGGGCTGAGGACTACGAGCAGTACTTC,CASSSQGAEDYEQYF
TRBV2,TRBD2,TRBJ2-4,NA,TGTGCCAGCTTAGTCGGGGGGGGGAACATTCAGTACTTC,CASLVGGGNIQYF
TRBV29-1,NA,TRBJ2-2,NA,TGCAGCGTTGTTTCAGGGAACACCGGGGAGCTGTTTTTT,CSVVSGNTGELFF
TRBV4-1,NA,TRBJ1-3,NA,TGCGCCAGCAGCCAAGGCGGGGCGGTAAAAGGGAGCTCTGGAAACACCATATATTTT,CASSQGGAVKGSSGNTIYF
TRBV7-2,NA,TRBJ2-1,NA,TGTGCCAGCTCCGCGACCGGGACTGGGGCCAATGAGCAGTTCTTC,CASSATGTGANEQFF
TRBV28,TRBD2,TRBJ2-3,NA,TGTGCCAGCAGTGCGACTAGCGGGAGTATGACAGATACGCAGTATTTT,CASSATSGSMTDTQYF
TRBV19,TRBD1,TRBJ2-6,NA,TGTGCCAGTAGTATAGGGGACAGGGGATCTGGGGCCAACGTCCTGACTTTC,CASSIGDRGSGANVLTF
TRBV19,TRBD1,TRBJ2-7,few,TGTGCCAGTAGTATACCGGGACAGGGGTCTTACGAGCAGTACTTC,CASSIPGQGSYEQYF
TRBV7-9,NA,TRBJ2-1,NA,TGTGCCAGCAGCTTATCCCCCCGGGGACATCTCTCCTACAATGAGCAGTTCTTC,CASSLSPRGHLSYNEQFF
TRBV10-3,NA,TRBJ1-5,NA,TGTGCCATCAGTGAGGCCGATCTGTCTGGGCAGGGCAATCAGCCCCAGCATTTT,CAISEADLSGQGNQPQHF
TRBV5-1,TRBD1,TRBJ2-1,NA,TGCGCCAGCAGCTTGGCCGTGGGGACAGCCTACAATGAGCAGTTCTTC,CASSLAVGTAYNEQFF
TRBV9,TRBD2,TRBJ2-7,NA,TGTGCCAGCAGCGCCCGGACTAGCGGACACGAGCAGTACTTC,CASSARTSGHEQYF
TRBV28,TRBD2,TRBJ2-7,few,TGTGCCAGCACCGTGACTAGCGCCTACGAGCAGTACTTC,CASTVTSAYEQYF
TRBV7-9,TRBD1,TRBJ2-1,few,TGTGCCAGCAGCGTAGGGACAGCCTACAATGAGCAGTTCTTC,CASSVGTAYNEQFF
TRBV9,NA,TRBJ1-1,NA,TGTGCCAGCATGGGGGAAGGGGGCACTGAAGCTTTCTTT,CASMGEGGTEAFF
TRBV5-1,TRBD1,TRBJ2-5,NA,TGCGCCAGCAGCTTGGTCACCGGGACAGTGCTAATCGAGACCCAGTACTTC,CASSLVTGTVLIETQYF
TRBV12-2,NA,TRBJ2-3,NA,TGTGCAAGTCGCGCCCTTAGGGGGTTGGGGGAGAGCACAGATACGCAGTATTTT,CASRALRGLGESTDTQYF
TRBV19,TRBD2,TRBJ2-3,NA,TGTGCCAGTAGTCCTACCGGGACTATGGATACGCAGTATTTT,CASSPTGTMDTQYF
TRBV9,NA,TRBJ2-2,few,TGTGCCAGCAGCCCGAATCTAGACGACGGGGAGCTGTTTTTT,CASSPNLDDGELFF
TRBV10-3,NA,TRBJ2-3,NA,TGTGCCATCAGTGAGTCCGCCTCTCGGGGCACAGATACGCAGTATTTT,CAISESASRGTDTQYF
TRBV5-1,TRBD2,TRBJ2-3,NA,TGCGCCAGCAGCTTGGCCCCAACTCTAGCGGGAGTTGGGGGCCCAGATACGCAGTATTTT,CASSLAPTLAGVGGPDTQYF
TRBV20-1,NA,TRBJ2-3,NA,TGCAGTGCTCGCCCGGAGGCCACGCAGTATTTT,CSARPEATQYF
TRBV15,NA,TRBJ1-4,NA,TGTGCCACCAGCAGTAGAGGGGGTGAAAAACTGTTTTTT,CATSSRGGEKLFF
TRBV11-2,NA,TRBJ2-3,NA,TGTGCCAGCAGCTCGCCGGGACTGAGCACAGATACGCAGTATTTT,CASSSPGLSTDTQYF
TRBV4-2,NA,TRBJ2-1,NA,TGTGCCAGCGGTACTAGTATCGGTGAGCAGTTCTTC,CASGTSIGEQFF
TRBV6-5,TRBD2,TRBJ2-5,NA,TGTGCCAGCACCACGGGGAGGGACTACCAGTACTTC,CASTTGRDYQYF